Presented here are 8 T cell receptor beta chains from one specimen sequenced in a study of blood T cell repertoires in COVID-19. Produced via immunoSEQ multiplex PCR; TCRdb's table is partial and in-frame only. The table lists some 150,000 clones, roughly 84% of them singletons. The sample was peripheral blood. The receptors originated from a man between 65 and 79 years old with acute or convalescent COVID-19.

The chain has TRBV7-2 and TRBJ1-4; a weak D match, TRBD1 (5 bases). Trimming removed 5 bases at V and 11 bases at J, with 24 bases between. Germline assignment: CDR1 SGHTA and CDR2 FQGNSA. CDR3 size: 16 residues. Written as DNA, the CDR3 is TGTGCCAGCAGCCCACCGACAGCGTTCGGGTTCGGGAAACTGTTTTTT. Protein: CASSPPTAFGFGKLFF.

V usage is TRBV6-4 and J usage is TRBJ2-3; D may be TRBD2 (5 bases). The germline V gene has CDR1 MRHNA and CDR2 SNTAGT. The CDR3 contains 15 residues. The ends were cut back, 5 bases at V and 1 base at J, with 13 bases in the middle. The CDR3, as DNA: TGTGCCAGCAGTCCAGGCGGGCTAGGCACAGATACGCAGTATTTT. This encodes CASSPGGLGTDTQYF.

This clone was counted only a few times. The chain combines TRBV9 with TRBJ2-2; 9 bases agree with TRBD2. The trim removed 4 bases at V and 3 bases at J, leaving 4 bases unmatched. The CDR3 runs 15 residues. The germline CDR1 and CDR2 sequences are SGDLS and YYNGEE. The CDR3 loop is CASSYSGGYTGELFF. The CDR3, as DNA: TGTGCCAGCAGCTATAGCGGGGGCTACACCGGGGAGCTGTTTTTT.

The rearrangement links TRBV2 to TRBJ1-2; tentative D call: TRBD1 (6 bases). From germline, CDR1 is SNHLY and CDR2 FYNNEI. Trimming pared 6 bases from V and 2 bases from J, leaving 10 bases between. The CDR3 is 13 residues long. The CDR3 spells CASSWGQNYGYTF. CDR3 nucleotide sequence: TGTGCCAGCAGCTGGGGACAAAACTATGGCTACACCTTC.

The chain couples TRBV28 to TRBJ1-3; possibly TRBD1 for D (5 bases). Trimming shortened V by 8 bases and J by 1 base, and 6 bases separated the two germline ends. This CDR3 is built from 12 residues. CDR1 MDHEN and CDR2 SYDVKM come from the germline V gene. CDR3 coding DNA: TGTGCCAGCGGGACTTCTGGAAACACCATATATTTT. The encoded protein is CASGTSGNTIYF.

J is TRBJ2-7 and V is TRBV13, with D perhaps matching TRBD1 (5 bases). Trimming pared 5 bases from V and 3 bases from J, leaving 8 bases between. The CDR3 is made up of 12 amino acids. From germline, CDR1 is PRHDT and CDR2 FYEKMQ (reference sequence). The CDR3 nucleotides are TGTGCCAGCAGCAAGGACAACTACGAGCAGTACTTC. Protein sequence: CASSKDNYEQYF.

The chain employs TRBV28 and TRBJ1-6; 9 positions agree with TRBD1. Germline trimming cut 5 bases from V and 10 bases from J; bases unmatched to any gene: 3. This CDR3 comprises 13 residues. Germline-derived CDR1 and CDR2 are MDHEN and SYDVKM. In DNA, the CDR3 is TGTGCCAGCAGTCGACAGGGGGTATCACCCCTCCACTTT. It encodes CASSRQGVSPLHF.

About this clone: This same CDR3 is encoded by further DNA sequences in the sample. This chain connects TRBV4-2 to TRBJ1-5; no definite D call. The CDR3 has 14 amino acids. V dropped 0 bases and J dropped 2 bases, with 5 bases sitting between them. CDR1 LGHNA and CDR2 YNFKEQ come from the germline V gene. CDR3 DNA sequence: TGTGCCAGCAGCCAAGATCGGGGCAATCAGCCCCAGCATTTT. It encodes CASSQDRGNQPQHF.